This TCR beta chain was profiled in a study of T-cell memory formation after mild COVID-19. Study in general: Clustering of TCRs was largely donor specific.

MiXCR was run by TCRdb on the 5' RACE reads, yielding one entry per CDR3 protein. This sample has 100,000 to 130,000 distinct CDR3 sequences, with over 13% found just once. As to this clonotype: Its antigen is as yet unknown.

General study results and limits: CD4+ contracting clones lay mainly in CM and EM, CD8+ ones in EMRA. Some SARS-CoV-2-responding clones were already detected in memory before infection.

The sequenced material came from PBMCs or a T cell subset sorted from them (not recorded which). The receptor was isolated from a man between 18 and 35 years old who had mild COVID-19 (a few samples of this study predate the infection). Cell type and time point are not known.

CDR3 nucleotides: TGTGCCAGCAGCTCCGACGGTAGAAATGAGCAGTTCTTC. Translated, it gives CASSSDGRNEQFF. The rearrangement links TRBV7-9 to TRBJ2-1; D unresolved. CDR1 SEHNR and CDR2 FQNEAQ come from the germline V gene (reference sequence). V was pared by 4 bases and J by 7 bases, with 11 bases between. CDR3 length: 13 residues.